This T cell receptor (beta chain) was sequenced during a study of T cell changes during pregnancy in multiple sclerosis. Trimming took 5 bases from V and 10 from J, leaving 15 bases between them. This CDR3 is 13 amino acids long. From germline, CDR1 is LNHDA and CDR2 SQIVND (reference sequence). Data came from immunoSEQ multiplex PCR; TCRdb stores just in-frame clones and leaves some out. The table includes 40,000 to 55,000 clones, almost 90% detected once. The V and J genes are TRBV19 and TRBJ2-1, with D perhaps TRBD2 (5 bases). This receptor was identified in a female donor in good health, enrolled as a control in a pregnancy study. The sequenced sample was peripheral blood, obtained in the first trimester of pregnancy. CDR3 protein: CASSPALSGEQFF. In DNA form, the CDR3 reads TGTGCCAGTAGTCCCGCCCTAAGCGGAGAGCAGTTCTTC.